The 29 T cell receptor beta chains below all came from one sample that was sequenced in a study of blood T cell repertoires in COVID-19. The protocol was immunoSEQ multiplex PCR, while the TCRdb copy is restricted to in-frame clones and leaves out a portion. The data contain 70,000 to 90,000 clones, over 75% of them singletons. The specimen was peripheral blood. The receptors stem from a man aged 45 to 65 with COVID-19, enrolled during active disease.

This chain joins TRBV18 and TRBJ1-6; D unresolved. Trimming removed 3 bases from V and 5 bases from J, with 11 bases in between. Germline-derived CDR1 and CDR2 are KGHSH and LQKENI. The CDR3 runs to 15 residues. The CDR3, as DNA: TGTGCCAGCTCACCCGGGGTCTTAAATAATTCACCCCTCCACTTT. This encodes CASSPGVLNNSPLHF.

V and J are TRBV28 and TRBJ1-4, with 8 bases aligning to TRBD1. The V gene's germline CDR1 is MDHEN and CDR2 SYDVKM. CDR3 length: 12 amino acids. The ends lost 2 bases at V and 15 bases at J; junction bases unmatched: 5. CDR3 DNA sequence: TGTGCCAGCAGTTTACCAACAGGGGGGGTGTTTTTT. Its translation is CASSLPTGGVFF.

CDR3 DNA sequence: TGTGCCAGCAGTTCTGGGCTAGCGGGAGGCGTCACCGGGGAGCTGTTTTTT. Its translation: CASSSGLAGGVTGELFF. The chain couples TRBV5-4 to TRBJ2-2; 11 bases agree with TRBD2. V shed 5 bases, J shed 4 bases, and the junction held 10 bases outside the gene matches. CDR1 and CDR2 (germline): SGHNT, YYREEE (reference sequence). This CDR3 has 17 amino acids.

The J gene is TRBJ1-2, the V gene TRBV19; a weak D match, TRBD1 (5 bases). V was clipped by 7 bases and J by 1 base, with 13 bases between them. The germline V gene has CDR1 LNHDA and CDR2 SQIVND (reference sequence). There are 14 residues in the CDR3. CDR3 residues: CASIGRDLNYGYTF. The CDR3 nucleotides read TGTGCCAGTATCGGCAGGGATCTTAACTATGGCTACACCTTC.

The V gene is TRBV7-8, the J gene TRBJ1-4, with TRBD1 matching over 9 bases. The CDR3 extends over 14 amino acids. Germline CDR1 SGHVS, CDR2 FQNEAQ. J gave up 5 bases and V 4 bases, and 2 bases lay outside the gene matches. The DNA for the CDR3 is TGTGCCAGCAGCTCGGGACAGGGCAATGAAAAACTGTTTTTT. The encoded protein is CASSSGQGNEKLFF.

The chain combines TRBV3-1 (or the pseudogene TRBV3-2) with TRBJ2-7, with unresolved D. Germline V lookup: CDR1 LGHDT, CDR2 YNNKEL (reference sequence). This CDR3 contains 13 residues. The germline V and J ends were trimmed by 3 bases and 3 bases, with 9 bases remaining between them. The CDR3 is CASSHTTGYEQYF. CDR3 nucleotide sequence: TGTGCCAGCAGCCACACTACTGGCTACGAGCAGTACTTC.

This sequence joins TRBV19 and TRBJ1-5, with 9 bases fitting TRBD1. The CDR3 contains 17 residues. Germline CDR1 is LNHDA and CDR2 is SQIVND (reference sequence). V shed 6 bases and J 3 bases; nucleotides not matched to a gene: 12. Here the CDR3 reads CASSPSMGQGYNQPQHF. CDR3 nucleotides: TGTGCCAGTAGCCCCTCGATGGGACAGGGATACAATCAGCCCCAGCATTTT.

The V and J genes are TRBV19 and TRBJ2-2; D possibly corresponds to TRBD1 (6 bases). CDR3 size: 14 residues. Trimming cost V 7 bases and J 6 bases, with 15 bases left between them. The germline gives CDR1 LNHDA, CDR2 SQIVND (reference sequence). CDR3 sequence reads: CASTVAGESGELFF. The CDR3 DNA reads TGTGCCAGTACCGTGGCAGGGGAGTCCGGGGAGCTGTTTTTT.

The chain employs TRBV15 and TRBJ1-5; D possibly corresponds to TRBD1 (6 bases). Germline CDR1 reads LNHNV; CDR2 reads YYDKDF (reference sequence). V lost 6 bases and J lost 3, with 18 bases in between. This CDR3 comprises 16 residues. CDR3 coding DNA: TGTGCCACCAGAACGGGGGAGGGGGGAGTCAATCAGCCCCAGCATTTT. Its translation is CATRTGEGGVNQPQHF.

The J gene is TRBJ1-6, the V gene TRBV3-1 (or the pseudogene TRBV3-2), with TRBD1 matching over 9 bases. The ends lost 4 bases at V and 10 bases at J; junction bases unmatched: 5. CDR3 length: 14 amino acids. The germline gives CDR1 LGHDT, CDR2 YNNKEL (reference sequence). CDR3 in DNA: TGTGCCAGCAGCCCCCGACAGGGGGGATCACCCCTCCACTTT. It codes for CASSPRQGGSPLHF.

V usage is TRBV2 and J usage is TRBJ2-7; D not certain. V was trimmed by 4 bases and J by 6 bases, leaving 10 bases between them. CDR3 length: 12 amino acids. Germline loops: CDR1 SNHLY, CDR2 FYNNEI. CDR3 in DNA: TGTGCCAGCAGTGTTAGAGCTCCCGAGCAGTACTTC. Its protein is CASSVRAPEQYF.

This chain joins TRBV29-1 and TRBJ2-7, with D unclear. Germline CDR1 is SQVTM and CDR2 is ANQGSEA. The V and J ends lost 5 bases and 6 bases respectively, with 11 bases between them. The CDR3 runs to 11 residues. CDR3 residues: CSVKQQGEQYF. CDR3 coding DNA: TGCAGCGTTAAACAGCAAGGCGAGCAGTACTTC.

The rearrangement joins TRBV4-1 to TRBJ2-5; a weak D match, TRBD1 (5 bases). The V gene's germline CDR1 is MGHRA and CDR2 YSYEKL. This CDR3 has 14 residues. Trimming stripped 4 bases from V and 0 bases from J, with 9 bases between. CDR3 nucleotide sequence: TGCGCCAGCAGCCCGGACACGTACCAAGAGACCCAGTACTTC. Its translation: CASSPDTYQETQYF.

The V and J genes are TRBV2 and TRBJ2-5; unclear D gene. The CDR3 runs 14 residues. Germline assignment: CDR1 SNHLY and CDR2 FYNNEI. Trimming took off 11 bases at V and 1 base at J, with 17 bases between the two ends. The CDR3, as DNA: TGTGCCGGAGACTCGACCAGCGCCCAAGAGACCCAGTACTTC. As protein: CAGDSTSAQETQYF.

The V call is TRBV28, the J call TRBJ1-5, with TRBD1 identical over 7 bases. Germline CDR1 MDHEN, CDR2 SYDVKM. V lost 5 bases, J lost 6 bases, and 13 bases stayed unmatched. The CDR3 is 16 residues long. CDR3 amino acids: CASSPRLGGMGQPQHF. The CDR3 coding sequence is TGTGCCAGCAGTCCCCGGTTAGGGGGCATGGGTCAGCCCCAGCATTTT. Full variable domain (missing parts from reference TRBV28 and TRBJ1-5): DVKVTQSSRYLVKRTGEKVFLECVQDMDHENMFWYRQDPGLGLRLIYFSYDVKMKEKGDIPEGYSVSREKKERFSLILESASTNQTSMYLCASSPRLGGMGQPQHFGDGTRLSIL.

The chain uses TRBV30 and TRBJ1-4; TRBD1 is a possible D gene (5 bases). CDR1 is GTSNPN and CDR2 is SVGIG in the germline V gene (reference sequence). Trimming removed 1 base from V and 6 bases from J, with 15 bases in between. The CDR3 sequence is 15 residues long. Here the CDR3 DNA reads TGTGCCTGGAGTGCCTGGCGTGGGGGGTATGAAAAACTGTTTTTT. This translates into CAWSAWRGGYEKLFF.

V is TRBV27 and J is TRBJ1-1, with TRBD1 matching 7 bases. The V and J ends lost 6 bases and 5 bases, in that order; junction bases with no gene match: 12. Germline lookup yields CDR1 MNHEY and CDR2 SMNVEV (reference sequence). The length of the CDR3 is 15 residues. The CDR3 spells CASRFLAGDSTEAFF. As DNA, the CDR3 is TGTGCCAGCAGGTTCCTGGCAGGGGACAGTACTGAAGCTTTCTTT.

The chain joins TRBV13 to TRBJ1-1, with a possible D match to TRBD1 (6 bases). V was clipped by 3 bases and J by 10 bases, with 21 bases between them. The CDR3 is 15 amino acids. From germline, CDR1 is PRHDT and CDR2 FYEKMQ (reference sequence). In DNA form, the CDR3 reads TGTGCCAGCAGCTTTTCTGCCGGGACACGGCGTGGAGCTTTCTTT. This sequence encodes CASSFSAGTRRGAFF.

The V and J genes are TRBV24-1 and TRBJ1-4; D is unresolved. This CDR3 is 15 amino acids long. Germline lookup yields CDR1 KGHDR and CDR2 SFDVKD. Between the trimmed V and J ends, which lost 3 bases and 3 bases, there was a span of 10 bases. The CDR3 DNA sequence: TGTGCCACCAGTGATCCAGGAAGCCCTAATGAAAAACTGTTTTTT. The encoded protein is CATSDPGSPNEKLFF.

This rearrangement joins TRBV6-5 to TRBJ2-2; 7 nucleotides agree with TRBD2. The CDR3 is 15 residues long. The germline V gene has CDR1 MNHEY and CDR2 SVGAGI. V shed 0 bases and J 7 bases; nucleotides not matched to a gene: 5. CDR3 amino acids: CASSYSRGYGGELFF. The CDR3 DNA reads TGTGCCAGCAGTTACTCGCGGGGGTACGGCGGGGAGCTGTTTTTT.

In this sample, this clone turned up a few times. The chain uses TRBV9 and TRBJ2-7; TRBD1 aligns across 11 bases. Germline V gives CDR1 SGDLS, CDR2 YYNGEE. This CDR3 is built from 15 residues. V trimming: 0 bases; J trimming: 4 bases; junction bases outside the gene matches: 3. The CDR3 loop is CASSVEGTGGYEQYF. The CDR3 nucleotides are TGTGCCAGCAGCGTAGAGGGGACAGGGGGATACGAGCAGTACTTC. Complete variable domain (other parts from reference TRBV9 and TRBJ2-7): DSGVTQTPKHLITATGQRVTLRCSPRSGDLSVYWYQQSLDQGLQFLIQYYNGEERAKGNILERFSAQQFPDLHSELNLSSLELGDSALYFCASSVEGTGGYEQYFGPGTRLTVT.

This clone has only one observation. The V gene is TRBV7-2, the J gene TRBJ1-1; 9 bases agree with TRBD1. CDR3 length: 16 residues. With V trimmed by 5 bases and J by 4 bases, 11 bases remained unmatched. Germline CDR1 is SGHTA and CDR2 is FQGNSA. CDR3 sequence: CASSDTGTGFGTEAFF. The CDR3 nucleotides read TGTGCCAGCAGCGACACCGGGACAGGGTTTGGCACTGAAGCTTTCTTT.

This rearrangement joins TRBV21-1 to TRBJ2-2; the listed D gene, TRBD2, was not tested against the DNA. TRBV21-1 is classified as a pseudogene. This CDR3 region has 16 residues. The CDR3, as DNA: TGTGCCAGCAGCAAATTGGAGCGGGTGAACACCGGGGAGCTGTTTTTT. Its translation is CASSKLERVNTGELFF.

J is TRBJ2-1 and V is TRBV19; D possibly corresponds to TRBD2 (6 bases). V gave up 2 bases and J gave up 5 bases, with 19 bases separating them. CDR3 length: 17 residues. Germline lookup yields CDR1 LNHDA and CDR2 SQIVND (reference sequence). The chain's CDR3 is CASSIQPPGGRNNEQFF. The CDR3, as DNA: TGTGCCAGTAGTATACAACCCCCCGGAGGGCGCAACAATGAGCAGTTCTTC.

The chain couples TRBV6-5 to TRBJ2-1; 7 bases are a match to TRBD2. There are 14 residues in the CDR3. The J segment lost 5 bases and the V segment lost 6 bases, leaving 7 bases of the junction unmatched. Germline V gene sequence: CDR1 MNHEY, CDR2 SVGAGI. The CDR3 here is CASSLGLENNEQFF. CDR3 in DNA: TGTGCCAGCAGCCTCGGACTAGAGAACAATGAGCAGTTCTTC.

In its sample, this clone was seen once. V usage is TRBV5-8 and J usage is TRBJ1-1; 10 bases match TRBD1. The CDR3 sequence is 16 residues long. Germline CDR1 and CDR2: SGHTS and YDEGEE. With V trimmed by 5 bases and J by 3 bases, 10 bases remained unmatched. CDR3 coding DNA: TGTGCCAGCAGTCGAGACAGGGGGCGAGAATACACTGAAGCTTTCTTT. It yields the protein CASSRDRGREYTEAFF.

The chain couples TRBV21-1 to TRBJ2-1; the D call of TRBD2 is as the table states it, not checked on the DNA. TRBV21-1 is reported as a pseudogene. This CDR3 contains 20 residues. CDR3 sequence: CASSKGGTSGRPHSYNEQFF. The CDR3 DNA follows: TGTGCCAGCAGCAAAGGGGGGACTAGCGGGAGGCCCCACTCCTACAATGAGCAGTTCTTC.

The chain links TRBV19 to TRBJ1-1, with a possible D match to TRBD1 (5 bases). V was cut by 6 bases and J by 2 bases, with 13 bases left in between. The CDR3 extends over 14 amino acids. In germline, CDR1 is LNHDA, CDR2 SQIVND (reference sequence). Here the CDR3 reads CASSRDRINTEAFF. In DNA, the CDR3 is TGTGCCAGTAGCCGAGACAGAATTAACACTGAAGCTTTCTTT. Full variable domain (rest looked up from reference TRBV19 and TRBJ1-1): DGGITQSPKYLFRKEGQNVTLSCEQNLNHDAMYWYRQDPGQGLRLIYYSQIVNDFQKGDIAEGYSVSREKKESFPLTVTSAQKNPTAFYLCASSRDRINTEAFFGQGTRLTVV.

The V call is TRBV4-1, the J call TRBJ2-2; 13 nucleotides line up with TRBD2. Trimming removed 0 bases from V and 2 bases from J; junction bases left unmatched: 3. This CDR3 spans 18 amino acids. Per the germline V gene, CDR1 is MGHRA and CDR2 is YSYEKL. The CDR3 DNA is TGCGCCAGCAGCCAAGATGGGACTAGCGGGATTAACACCGGGGAGCTGTTTTTT. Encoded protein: CASSQDGTSGINTGELFF.